This record concerns one T cell receptor beta chain sequence. This record belongs to a study of T-cell memory formation after mild COVID-19. Study overall: TCR clusters were mostly confined to one donor each.

This CDR3 has 13 residues. V lost 5 bases and J 1 base, leaving 8 bases between the germline ends. 5'RACE with constant-segment primers yielded barcoded, UMI-tagged TCR alpha and TCR beta cDNA libraries. MiXCR, run by TCRdb on the 5' RACE reads, gives a single entry per CDR3 protein. Found here are hundreds of thousands of distinct CDR3 sequences, approximately 15% of them singletons; the top ten hold approximately 21%. The source is a man younger than 35 who had mild COVID-19 (a few samples of this study predate the infection). Cell type and time point are not known. Sequenced material: PBMCs or a T cell subset sorted from them (not recorded which). The genes are TRBV12-3 or TRBV12-4 and TRBJ1-1; no reliable D call. CDR3 loop: CASSGERNTEAFF. The CDR3 DNA sequence: TGTGCCAGCAGTGGGGAGAGGAACACTGAAGCTTTCTTT.